This T cell receptor (beta chain) appears in the sequencing data of a study of neurological immune-mediated disorders. V lost 6 bases, J lost 2 bases, and 22 bases lay in between. This CDR3 comprises 16 residues. CDR1 and CDR2 (germline): DFQATT, SNEGSKA (reference sequence). 5'RACE with 10-nucleotide random UMIs generated the cDNA. TCRdb reprocessed the 5' RACE reads with MiXCR, giving one entry per CDR3 protein. This table holds tens of thousands of distinct CDR3 sequences, roughly 12% found once. The chain recombines TRBV20-1 with TRBJ2-5; D might be TRBD2 (5 bases). Sequences were obtained from PBMCs. The TCR was taken from a woman in her sixties with HTLV-1-associated myelopathy (HAM/TSP). The CDR3 here is CSATGVREPLQETQYF. The CDR3 DNA reads TGCAGTGCGACCGGTGTGAGGGAGCCACTTCAAGAGACCCAGTACTTC.